This T cell receptor beta chain was documented in a study of beta chain features in type 1 diabetes. In its sample, this clone was seen a few times. Its antigen remains unidentified. Notes on the study in general: The cDNA sequencing approach could over-represent high-TCR-expressing cells.

The study reverse transcribed the entire isolated RNA, so it sequenced expressed TCRB transcripts. Profiling relied on immunoSEQ multiplex PCR, and the TCRdb table lists in-frame clones only, not all of them. Here the sample spans 900,000 or so clones, 17% being singletons. Sequenced sample: naive CD4+ T cells from blood. The receptor's source is a woman under 30 in good health.

The CDR3 sequence: CASSLGVGNGYTF. In nucleotides, the CDR3 is TGTGCCAGCAGCTTAGGGGTAGGGAATGGCTACACCTTC. This rearrangement joins TRBV7-2 to TRBJ1-2; D is undetermined. CDR1 is SGHTA, CDR2 FQGNSA, per germline. Trimming stripped 1 base from V and 6 bases from J, with 9 bases between. CDR3 length equals 13 residues.